This T cell receptor beta chain was obtained from a study of diagnostic markers for celiac disease (dated by TCRdb to 2019 to 2021). From the germline V gene, CDR1 is SNHLY and CDR2 is FYNNEI. Counted from cysteine to phenylalanine, this CDR3 has 13 amino acids. No DNA sequence is on record. The sample was run on an Illumina MiSeq. Based on TCRdb reprocessing of the reads, there is one entry per CDR3 protein sequence, and DNA is missing. The sample has just over 7,500 distinct CDR3 sequences on record. The top ten clones comprise over 6% of the sample. This clonotype is medium-sized (0.01 to 0.1%) by frequency; its count is not recorded. Its recognized antigen is unknown.

This TCR was recovered from a human donor. This table probably holds off-target reads from a library built for another chain. The sequence is built from TRBV2 and TRBJ1-1; no DNA is available, so the TRBD1 call from TCRdb remains unchecked. Sequencing input: either unsorted cells or a sorted T cell fraction (not recorded which). The encoded CDR3 is CASRGQLNTEAFF.